This is a list of T cell receptor beta chains from one sample in a study of graft-versus-host responses after intestinal transplantation. What these receptors recognize is not known. Sequencing was performed with immunoSEQ multiplex PCR; in TCRdb, only in-frame clones are kept and a portion is missing. The sample contains over 55,000 clones, over 70% of which appear only once. Material: unstimulated CD4+ T cells sorted from spleen or lymph node cells, obtained before transplant. Receptor source: a human donor who was the organ donor for an intestinal transplant. The CDR3 runs from the conserved cysteine through the conserved F or W. Each record gives: clone size, V gene, J gene, D gene, CDR3 DNA, CDR3 protein. A D gene is named only where the DNA matches it firmly. Clone size is stated in some rows and not others, as once, few, many or a class when expanded.

size: few; V: TRBV5-6; J: TRBJ1-2; D: NA; DNA: TGTGCCAGCAGGTCCAGCGGGGTCCTCTATGGCTACACCTTC; CDR3: CASRSSGVLYGYTF
size: NA; V: TRBV5-8; J: TRBJ1-2; D: NA; DNA: TGTGCCAGCAGCTTGGTTGGGGGGGCCTATGGCTACACCTTC; CDR3: CASSLVGGAYGYTF
size: NA; V: TRBV30; J: TRBJ2-3; D: NA; DNA: TGTGCCTGGAGTGCAGGCCCTCCGGTAGATACGCAGTATTTT; CDR3: CAWSAGPPVDTQYF
size: NA; V: TRBV4-3; J: TRBJ2-5; D: NA; DNA: TGCGCCAGCAGCCCCAGTTCAGGTCAAGAGACCCAGTACTTC; CDR3: CASSPSSGQETQYF
size: few; V: TRBV18; J: TRBJ1-3; D: TRBD1; DNA: TGTGCCAGCTCACCACCGGACAGGGCTGGAAACACCATATATTTT; CDR3: CASSPPDRAGNTIYF
size: NA; V: TRBV5-4; J: TRBJ2-3; D: NA; DNA: TGTGCCGGCAGCGCCTGGTCAGGGTCAGATACGCAGTATTTT; CDR3: CAGSAWSGSDTQYF
size: NA; V: TRBV4-1; J: TRBJ2-5; D: TRBD1; DNA: TGCGCCAGCAGCAAGACAGGGCAAGAGACCCAGTACTTC; CDR3: CASSKTGQETQYF
size: NA; V: TRBV4-3; J: TRBJ2-1; D: NA; DNA: TGCGCCAGCAGCCAAGATTTGGCGGTCAATGAGCAGTTCTTC; CDR3: CASSQDLAVNEQFF
size: few; V: TRBV6-9; J: TRBJ1-5; D: NA; DNA: TGTGCCAGCAGTGAGGATCAGCCCCAGCATTTT; CDR3: CASSEDQPQHF
size: NA; V: TRBV5-1; J: TRBJ2-2; D: TRBD1; DNA: TGCGCCAGCACCTCCGACAGGGGACAGCATGGGCTGTTTTTT; CDR3: CASTSDRGQHGLFF
size: few; V: TRBV10-2; J: TRBJ1-6; D: TRBD1; DNA: TGCGCCAGCAGTGAGGTGTCGGGACAGGGTCAATCACCCCTCCACTTT; CDR3: CASSEVSGQGQSPLHF
size: NA; V: TRBV5-6; J: TRBJ2-5; D: NA; DNA: TGTGCCAGCAGCTTGGACCGGGAGACCCAGTACTTC; CDR3: CASSLDRETQYF
size: once; V: TRBV14; J: TRBJ2-5; D: TRBD2; DNA: TGTGCCAGCAGCCGCGGCAAACTAGCGGGGGCAGAGACCCAGTACTTC; CDR3: CASSRGKLAGAETQYF
size: NA; V: TRBV2; J: TRBJ1-1; D: NA; DNA: TGTGCCAGGACGTCAACCGGGGGCACTGAAGCTTTCTTT; CDR3: CARTSTGGTEAFF
size: NA; V: TRBV19; J: TRBJ2-3; D: NA; DNA: TGTGCCAGTAGTGGGGGGGCTAACACAGATACGCAGTATTTT; CDR3: CASSGGANTDTQYF
size: NA; V: TRBV11-2; J: TRBJ1-1; D: NA; DNA: TGTGCCAGCAGCTGGAGCACTGAAGCTTTCTTT; CDR3: CASSWSTEAFF
size: NA; V: TRBV7-9; J: TRBJ1-5; D: TRBD1; DNA: TGTGCCAGCAGCTCCGACGGGACAGAGGGCAATCAGCCCCAGCATTTT; CDR3: CASSSDGTEGNQPQHF
size: NA; V: TRBV16; J: TRBJ1-5; D: NA; DNA: TGTGCCAGCAGCCAATCGATCGGGGGAGGTGGCAATCAGCCCCAGCATTTT; CDR3: CASSQSIGGGGNQPQHF
size: NA; V: TRBV18; J: TRBJ2-2; D: TRBD1; DNA: TGTGCCAGCTACCGGACAGGGTCCGGGGAGCTGTTTTTT; CDR3: CASYRTGSGELFF